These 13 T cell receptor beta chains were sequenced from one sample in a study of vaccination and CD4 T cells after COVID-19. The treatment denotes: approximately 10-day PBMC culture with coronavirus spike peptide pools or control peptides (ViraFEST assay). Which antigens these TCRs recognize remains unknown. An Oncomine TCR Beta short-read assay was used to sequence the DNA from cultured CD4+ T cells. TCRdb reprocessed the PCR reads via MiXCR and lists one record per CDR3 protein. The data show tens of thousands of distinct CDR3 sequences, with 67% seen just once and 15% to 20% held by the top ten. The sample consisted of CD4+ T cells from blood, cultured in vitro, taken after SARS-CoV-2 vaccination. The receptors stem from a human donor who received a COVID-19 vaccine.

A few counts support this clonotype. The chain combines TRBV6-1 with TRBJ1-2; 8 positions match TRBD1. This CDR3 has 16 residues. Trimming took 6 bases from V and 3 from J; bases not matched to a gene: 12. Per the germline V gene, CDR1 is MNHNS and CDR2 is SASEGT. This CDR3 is CASRGYPSTGDYGYTF. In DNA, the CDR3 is TGTGCCAGCAGGGGCTACCCTTCGACAGGGGACTATGGCTACACCTTC.

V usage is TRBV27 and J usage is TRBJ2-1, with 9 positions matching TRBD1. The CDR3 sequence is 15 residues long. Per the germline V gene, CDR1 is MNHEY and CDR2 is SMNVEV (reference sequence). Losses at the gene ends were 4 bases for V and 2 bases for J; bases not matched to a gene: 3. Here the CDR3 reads CASSSGTGPYNEQFF. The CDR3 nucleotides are TGTGCCAGCAGTTCCGGGACAGGGCCCTACAATGAGCAGTTCTTC.

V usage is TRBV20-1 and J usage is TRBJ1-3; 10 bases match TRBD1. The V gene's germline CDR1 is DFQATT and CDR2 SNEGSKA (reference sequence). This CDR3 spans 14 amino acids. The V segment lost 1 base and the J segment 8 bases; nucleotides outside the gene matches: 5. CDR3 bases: TGCAGTGCTAGAGCGGACAGGGGGACCTACACCATATATTTT. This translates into CSARADRGTYTIYF.

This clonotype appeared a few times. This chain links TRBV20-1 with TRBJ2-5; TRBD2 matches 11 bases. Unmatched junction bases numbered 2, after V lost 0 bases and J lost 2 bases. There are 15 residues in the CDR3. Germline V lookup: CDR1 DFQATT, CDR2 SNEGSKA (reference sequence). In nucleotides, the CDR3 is TGCAGTGCTAGAGATCGACTAGCGGGGCAAGAGACCCAGTACTTC. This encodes CSARDRLAGQETQYF.

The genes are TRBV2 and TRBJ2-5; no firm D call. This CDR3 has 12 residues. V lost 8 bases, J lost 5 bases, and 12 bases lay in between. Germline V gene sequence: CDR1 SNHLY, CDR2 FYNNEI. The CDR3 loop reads CASGPIRETQYF. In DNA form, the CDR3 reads TGTGCCAGCGGACCCATTAGGGAGACCCAGTACTTC.

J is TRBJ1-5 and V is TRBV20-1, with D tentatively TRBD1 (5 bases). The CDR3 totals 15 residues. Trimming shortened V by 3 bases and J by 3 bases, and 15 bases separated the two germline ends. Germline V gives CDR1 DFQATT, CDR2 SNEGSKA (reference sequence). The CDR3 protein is CSARGPGSFNQPQHF. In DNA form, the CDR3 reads TGCAGTGCTAGGGGGCCAGGTTCTTTCAATCAGCCCCAGCATTTT.

CDR3 nucleotide sequence: TGCAGTGCTAGAGGGCGAGTGTGGGGCTACACCTTC. This codes for CSARGRVWGYTF. This chain uses TRBV20-1 with TRBJ1-2; no reliable D call. The ends were cut back, 1 base at V and 8 bases at J, with 11 bases in the middle. The germline V gene encodes CDR1 DFQATT and CDR2 SNEGSKA (reference sequence). CDR3 length: 12 residues.

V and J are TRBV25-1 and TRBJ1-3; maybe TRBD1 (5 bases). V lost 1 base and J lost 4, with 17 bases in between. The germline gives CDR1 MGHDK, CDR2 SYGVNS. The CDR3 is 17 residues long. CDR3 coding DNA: TGTGCCAGCAGTGAATTTAACGGGGACCCGGACGGAAACACCATATATTTT. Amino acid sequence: CASSEFNGDPDGNTIYF.

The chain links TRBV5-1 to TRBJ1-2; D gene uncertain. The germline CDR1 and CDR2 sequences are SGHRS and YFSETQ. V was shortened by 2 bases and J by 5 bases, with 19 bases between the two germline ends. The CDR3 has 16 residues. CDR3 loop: CASSFSGPLSGYGYTF. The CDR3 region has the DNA TGCGCCAGCAGCTTTTCCGGACCTCTTTCGGGGTATGGCTACACCTTC. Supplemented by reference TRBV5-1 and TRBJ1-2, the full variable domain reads KAGVTQTPRYLIKTRGQQVTLSCSPISGHRSVSWYQQTPGQGLQFLFEYFSETQRNKGNFPGRFSGRQFSNSRSEMNVSTLELGDSALYLCASSFSGPLSGYGYTFGSGTRLTVV.

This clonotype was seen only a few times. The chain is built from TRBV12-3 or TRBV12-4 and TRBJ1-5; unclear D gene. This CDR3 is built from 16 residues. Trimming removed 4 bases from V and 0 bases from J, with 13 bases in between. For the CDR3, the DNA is TGTGCCAGCAGTTACGCCAGTGGGCTTAGCAATCAGCCCCAGCATTTT. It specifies CASSYASGLSNQPQHF.

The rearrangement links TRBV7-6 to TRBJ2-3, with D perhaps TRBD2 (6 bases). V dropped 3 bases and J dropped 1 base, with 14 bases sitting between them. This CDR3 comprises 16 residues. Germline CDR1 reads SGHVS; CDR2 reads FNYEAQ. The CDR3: CASSFSGGIGTDTQYF. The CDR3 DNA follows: TGTGCCAGCAGCTTTTCCGGGGGTATTGGCACAGATACGCAGTATTTT.

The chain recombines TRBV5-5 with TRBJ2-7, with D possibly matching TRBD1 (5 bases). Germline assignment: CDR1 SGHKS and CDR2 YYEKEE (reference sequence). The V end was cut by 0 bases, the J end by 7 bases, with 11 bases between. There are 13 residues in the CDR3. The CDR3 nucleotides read TGTGCCAGCAGCTTGGACACTAACAGGGAGCAGTACTTC. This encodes CASSLDTNREQYF.

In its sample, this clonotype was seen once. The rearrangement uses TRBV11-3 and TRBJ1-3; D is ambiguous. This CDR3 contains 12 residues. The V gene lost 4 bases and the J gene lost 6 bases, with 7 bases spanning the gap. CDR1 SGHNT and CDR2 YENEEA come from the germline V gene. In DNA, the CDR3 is TGTGCCAGCAGCTCGGACTCAAACACCATATATTTT. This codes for CASSSDSNTIYF. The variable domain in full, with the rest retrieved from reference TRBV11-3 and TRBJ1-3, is EAGVVQSPRYKIIEKKQPVAFWCNPISGHNTLYWYLQNLGQGPELLIRYENEEAVDDSQLPKDRFSAERLKGVDSTLKIQPAELGDSAVYLCASSSDSNTIYFGEGSWLTVV.